Listed below are T cell receptor beta chains from one sample, sequenced in a study of T-cell reconstitution after alpha-beta-depleted transplantation in children. In TCRdb, the PCR reads were re-called with MiXCR into one record per CDR3 protein. Among under 300,000 distinct CDR3 sequences listed, approximately 9.8% were seen once. The sequencing here drew on PBMCs from the stem cell graft donor, taken from the stem cell graft. These receptors were collected from a human donor who donated a stem cell graft to a child with SCID. CDR3s include the opening cysteine and the closing phenylalanine or tryptophan. Each record gives: J gene, clone size, CDR3 length, D gene, V gene, CDR3 protein, CDR3 DNA. D genes are given only for firm matches. A row's size may be missing; if present it is once, few, many or a size class.

J: TRBJ2-7
size: many
length: 15
D: TRBD1
V: TRBV27
CDR3: CASSLKVRGSYEQYF
DNA: TGTGCCAGCAGTTTAAAAGTCAGGGGGTCGTACGAGCAGTACTTC

J: TRBJ1-4
size: many
length: 13
D: TRBD1
V: TRBV6-1
CDR3: CASRGQGGEKLFF
DNA: TGTGCCAGCAGGGGACAGGGTGGCGAAAAACTGTTTTTT

J: TRBJ2-5
size: few
length: 15
D: NA
V: TRBV7-9
CDR3: CASSPWGGSQETQYF
DNA: TGTGCCAGCAGCCCCTGGGGGGGCAGCCAAGAGACCCAGTACTTC

J: TRBJ2-4
size: many
length: 15
D: NA
V: TRBV3-1
CDR3: CASSQVAGAGNIQYF
DNA: TGTGCCAGCAGCCAAGTTGCGGGGGCGGGAAACATTCAGTACTTC

J: TRBJ2-3
size: many
length: 14
D: TRBD1
V: TRBV12-3/TRBV12-4
CDR3: CASSPPGTGPNRYF
DNA: TGTGCCAGCAGTCCCCCCGGGACAGGGCCTAATCGGTATTTT

J: TRBJ1-2
size: many
length: 15
D: NA
V: TRBV4-1
CDR3: CASSQEAGARYGYTF
DNA: TGCGCCAGCAGCCAAGAGGCGGGAGCCAGGTATGGCTACACCTTC

J: TRBJ1-1
size: many
length: 15
D: NA
V: TRBV5-1
CDR3: CASTPGDIGNTEAFF
DNA: TGCGCCAGCACCCCCGGGGACATCGGAAACACTGAAGCTTTCTTT

J: TRBJ1-1
size: many
length: 15
D: NA
V: TRBV12-3/TRBV12-4
CDR3: CASSYRGGSNTEAFF
DNA: TGTGCCAGCAGCTACAGAGGTGGTTCGAACACTGAAGCTTTCTTT

J: TRBJ2-3
size: many
length: 20
D: TRBD2
V: TRBV6-2/TRBV6-3
CDR3: CASRSRTSGGKYLRTDTQYF
DNA: TGTGCCAGCAGGTCTAGGACTAGCGGGGGGAAATACCTGCGCACAGATACGCAGTATTTT

J: TRBJ1-1
size: many
length: 15
D: TRBD1
V: TRBV20-1
CDR3: CSARPLGQANTEAFF
DNA: TGCAGTGCTAGACCCCTAGGACAGGCTAACACTGAAGCTTTCTTT

J: TRBJ1-3
size: many
length: 15
D: NA
V: TRBV12-3/TRBV12-4
CDR3: CASSLHRVAGNTIYF
DNA: TGTGCCAGCAGTTTACACAGGGTGGCTGGAAACACCATATATTTT

J: TRBJ2-1
size: many
length: 15
D: NA
V: TRBV7-3
CDR3: CASSRGVFIDNEQFF
DNA: TGTGCCAGCAGTAGGGGGGTCTTTATAGACAATGAGCAGTTCTTC

J: TRBJ1-1
size: many
length: 13
D: NA
V: TRBV7-9
CDR3: CASSLKGGTEAFF
DNA: TGTGCCAGCAGCTTAAAGGGGGGCACTGAAGCTTTCTTT

J: TRBJ2-3
size: many
length: 17
D: TRBD2
V: TRBV7-3
CDR3: CASSRLDLSGGTDTQYF
DNA: TGTGCCAGCAGCCGACTCGATCTTAGCGGGGGCACAGATACGCAGTATTTT

J: TRBJ1-6
size: many
length: 13
D: NA
V: TRBV9
CDR3: CASSVTIDSPLHF
DNA: TGTGCCAGCAGCGTAACGATCGATTCACCCCTCCACTTT

J: TRBJ2-5
size: many
length: 13
D: NA
V: TRBV7-9
CDR3: CASTSVWPETQYF
DNA: TGTGCCAGCACCTCAGTTTGGCCAGAGACCCAGTACTTC

J: TRBJ2-3
size: many
length: 14
D: NA
V: TRBV27
CDR3: CASSGAGGTDTQYF
DNA: TGTGCCAGCTCTGGAGCAGGGGGCACAGATACGCAGTATTTT

J: TRBJ1-2
size: NA
length: 12
D: NA
V: TRBV6-6
CDR3: CASTQRQGGYTF
DNA: TGTGCCAGCACTCAAAGGCAAGGGGGCTACACCTTC

J: TRBJ2-3
size: many
length: 17
D: NA
V: TRBV7-9
CDR3: CASSLGGGPRSTDTQYF
DNA: TGTGCCAGCAGCTTAGGGGGAGGCCCAAGAAGCACAGATACGCAGTATTTT

J: TRBJ2-5
size: few
length: 17
D: NA
V: TRBV13
CDR3: CASSCTTGSESQETQYF
DNA: TGTGCCAGCAGCTGTACTACAGGGAGTGAAAGCCAAGAGACCCAGTACTTC

J: TRBJ1-1
size: many
length: 15
D: NA
V: TRBV5-1
CDR3: CASSLYSNRNTEAFF
DNA: TGCGCCAGCAGCCTTTATTCGAATAGAAACACTGAAGCTTTCTTT

J: TRBJ2-5
size: many
length: 17
D: NA
V: TRBV6-5
CDR3: CASSHDRVGGGRETQYF
DNA: TGTGCCAGCAGTCACGACAGGGTGGGTGGCGGGAGGGAGACCCAGTACTTC

J: TRBJ1-1
size: many
length: 16
D: TRBD1
V: TRBV5-5
CDR3: CASSVPGQGVGTEAFF
DNA: TGTGCCAGCAGCGTCCCGGGACAGGGAGTGGGCACTGAAGCTTTCTTT

J: TRBJ2-7
size: few
length: 14
D: NA
V: TRBV15
CDR3: CATSRDFSTYEQYF
DNA: TGTGCCACCAGCAGAGATTTTTCGACGTACGAGCAGTACTTC

J: TRBJ2-5
size: many
length: 14
D: NA
V: TRBV5-6
CDR3: CASSFRGRRETQYF
DNA: TGTGCCAGCAGCTTCCGGGGCCGTCGAGAGACCCAGTACTTC

J: TRBJ1-6
size: NA
length: 15
D: NA
V: TRBV30
CDR3: CAWSLGTIRDSPLHF
DNA: TGTGCCTGGAGCCTCGGGACAATCAGGGATTCACCCCTCCACTTT

J: TRBJ1-6
size: many
length: 15
D: NA
V: TRBV12-3/TRBV12-4
CDR3: CASSFEDRYNSPLHF
DNA: TGTGCCAGCAGTTTCGAGGACCGGTATAATTCACCCCTCCACTTT

J: TRBJ2-3
size: many
length: 13
D: NA
V: TRBV12-3/TRBV12-4
CDR3: CASSFTGPDTQYF
DNA: TGTGCCAGCAGTTTCACCGGCCCAGATACGCAGTATTTT

J: TRBJ2-7
size: many
length: 16
D: NA
V: TRBV5-1
CDR3: CASSLDVTSRTYEQYF
DNA: TGCGCCAGCAGCTTGGACGTTACCAGTAGGACCTACGAGCAGTACTTC

J: TRBJ2-7
size: many
length: 15
D: NA
V: TRBV4-2
CDR3: CASSQGVVGIYEQYF
DNA: TGTGCCAGCAGCCAGGGGGTGGTGGGAATTTACGAGCAGTACTTC

J: TRBJ2-2
size: many
length: 13
D: NA
V: TRBV29-1
CDR3: CSVRGGLTGELFF
DNA: TGCAGCGTTCGCGGGGGCCTCACCGGGGAGCTGTTTTTT

J: TRBJ2-3
size: many
length: 14
D: NA
V: TRBV5-1
CDR3: CASSLGPPVDTQYF
DNA: TGCGCCAGCAGCTTGGGACCTCCGGTAGATACGCAGTATTTT

J: TRBJ2-7
size: many
length: 16
D: NA
V: TRBV4-1
CDR3: CASSPTAGRYRLEQYF
DNA: TGCGCCAGCAGCCCAACAGCGGGCAGGTATCGGCTCGAGCAGTACTTC

J: TRBJ1-1
size: NA
length: 14
D: NA
V: TRBV5-8
CDR3: CASSLEQVNTEAFF
DNA: TGTGCCAGCAGCTTGGAACAGGTAAACACTGAAGCTTTCTTT

J: TRBJ2-1
size: many
length: 15
D: TRBD2
V: TRBV20-1
CDR3: CSARDHAASGGDEFF
DNA: TGCAGTGCTAGAGATCACGCGGCTAGCGGGGGGGATGAGTTCTTC

J: TRBJ2-5
size: many
length: 15
D: NA
V: TRBV7-9
CDR3: CASSLGQFIGETQYF
DNA: TGTGCCAGCAGCTTAGGACAGTTTATTGGGGAGACCCAGTACTTC

J: TRBJ2-7
size: many
length: 14
D: NA
V: TRBV20-1
CDR3: CSATGGPTSYEQYF
DNA: TGCAGTGCCACGGGGGGCCCAACTTCCTACGAGCAGTACTTC

J: TRBJ1-1
size: many
length: 13
D: NA
V: TRBV20-1
CDR3: CSARQGTNTEAFF
DNA: TGCAGTGCTAGGCAGGGCACGAACACTGAAGCTTTCTTT

J: TRBJ2-3
size: many
length: 15
D: NA
V: TRBV20-1
CDR3: CSVQGELLGTDTQYF
DNA: TGCAGTGTCCAAGGCGAATTATTGGGCACAGATACGCAGTATTTT

J: TRBJ1-1
size: many
length: 15
D: TRBD1
V: TRBV20-1
CDR3: CSARDGTAGGPEAFF
DNA: TGCAGTGCTAGAGATGGGACGGCAGGGGGTCCTGAAGCTTTCTTT

J: TRBJ2-5
size: NA
length: 17
D: TRBD2
V: TRBV7-3
CDR3: CASSPGTSGGAQETQYF
DNA: TGTGCCAGCAGCCCCGGGACTAGCGGGGGGGCCCAAGAGACCCAGTACTTC

J: TRBJ2-6
size: many
length: 15
D: NA
V: TRBV6-1
CDR3: CASSSPGSGANVLTF
DNA: TGTGCCAGCAGCTCCCCTGGCTCTGGGGCCAACGTCCTGACTTTC

J: TRBJ2-3
size: NA
length: 18
D: TRBD2
V: TRBV7-8
CDR3: CASSLRLAGGKSTDTQYF
DNA: TGTGCCAGCAGCTTAAGGCTAGCGGGGGGGAAAAGCACAGATACGCAGTATTTT

J: TRBJ2-5
size: many
length: 14
D: NA
V: TRBV4-1
CDR3: CASSQGAQKETQYF
DNA: TGCGCCAGCAGCCAAGGGGCACAGAAAGAGACCCAGTACTTC

J: TRBJ1-2
size: many
length: 17
D: NA
V: TRBV24-1
CDR3: CATSDPRRTALPHDYTF
DNA: TGTGCCACCAGTGATCCTCGCAGGACAGCCCTCCCACATGACTACACCTTC

J: TRBJ2-7
size: many
length: 16
D: NA
V: TRBV11-1
CDR3: CASSLFPDALPYEQYF
DNA: TGTGCCAGCAGCTTATTCCCAGACGCGCTACCCTACGAGCAGTACTTC

J: TRBJ1-4
size: many
length: 14
D: TRBD1
V: TRBV20-1
CDR3: CSARPGGSNEKLFF
DNA: TGCAGTGCTCGCCCAGGGGGATCTAATGAAAAACTGTTTTTT

J: TRBJ1-2
size: many
length: 16
D: TRBD1
V: TRBV9
CDR3: CASSVPKTGLDYGYTF
DNA: TGTGCCAGCAGCGTCCCTAAGACAGGGCTAGACTATGGCTACACCTTC

J: TRBJ1-2
size: many
length: 13
D: NA
V: TRBV7-9
CDR3: CASSRDGSYGYTF
DNA: TGTGCCAGCAGCCGGGACGGCAGCTATGGCTACACCTTC

J: TRBJ2-1
size: many
length: 13
D: NA
V: TRBV10-3
CDR3: CAISAVEGNEQFF
DNA: TGTGCCATCAGTGCGGTGGAGGGCAATGAGCAGTTCTTC

J: TRBJ2-3
size: many
length: 16
D: NA
V: TRBV5-1
CDR3: CASSSWGSRRTDTQYF
DNA: TGCGCCAGCAGCTCTTGGGGCTCCCGGCGAACAGATACGCAGTATTTT

J: TRBJ2-2
size: few
length: 15
D: TRBD2
V: TRBV5-1
CDR3: CASRRLAENTGELFF
DNA: TGCGCCAGCCGTCGACTAGCGGAAAACACCGGGGAGCTGTTTTTT